This T cell receptor beta chain was sequenced in a study of blood T cell repertoires in COVID-19. On the study more broadly: From the United States, Italy and Spain came samples of acute and convalescent COVID-19. T cells, B-cell-depleted T cells, or PBMCs provided the cDNA or gDNA that served as material.

Authors' processing steps: Quantification of nucleated cells was approximated via reference gene primer amplification. Measured with immunoSEQ multiplex PCR; TCRdb has only the in-frame clones, and not every one. V and J calls plus clone size are reproduced from that table; the DNA served to infer D and trimming. The sample shows a few hundred thousand clones, 80% to 90% of them seen only once. The sample was peripheral blood. The TCR was taken from a man younger than 35 who had recovered from COVID-19.

The CDR3 sequence is CASSPLSGQETQYF. The CDR3 region has the DNA TGTGCCAGCTCACCATTATCGGGACAAGAGACCCAGTACTTC. The J gene is TRBJ2-5, the V gene TRBV18, with a possible D match to TRBD2 (5 bases). The CDR3 is 14 amino acids. Per germline, CDR1 KGHSH and CDR2 LQKENI. V was cut by 2 bases and J by 2 bases, with 9 bases left in between.